This TCR beta chain stems from a study of blood T cells in healthy people across ages. Study outcomes and limitations: Roughly linear declines in TCR beta diversity per million T cells occurred with age.

Healthy Caucasian individuals from Russia aged roughly 6 to 100 were enrolled as donors. A word on this clonotype: No antigen is known for it.

Through a sample-barcoded 5' primer and a J-beta primer mix, a second PCR was run for about 6 to 11 cycles. From the 5' RACE reads, TCRdb called clonotypes with MiXCR, one entry per CDR3 protein. The sample includes 800,000 to 1,300,000 distinct CDR3 sequences, 20% to 25% of them seen just once. Trimming removed 5 bases from V and 5 bases from J; junction bases left unmatched: 11. The germline CDR1 and CDR2 sequences are SGHTA and FQGNSA. This CDR3 is 15 amino acids long. The sample also formed part of further work on T cells of mothers and their children.

Material for sequencing was blood. This sequence originates from a girl aged 2-15 years in good health. The chain combines TRBV7-2 with TRBJ1-2; 7 positions agree with TRBD1. The CDR3 sequence is CASSAPATGLYGYTF. Here the CDR3 DNA reads TGTGCCAGCAGCGCCCCCGCGACAGGGTTGTATGGCTACACCTTC.